This T cell receptor beta chain came from a study of blood T cell repertoires in COVID-19. Study summary: Material from acute and convalescent COVID-19 was sourced from the United States, Italy and Spain. From T cells, B-cell-depleted T cells, or PBMCs came the material, which was cDNA or gDNA.

Original analysis: Reference gene primer amplification in the assay estimated nucleated cell counts. Only in-frame clones appear in the TCRdb table, and some are missing; sequencing was by immunoSEQ multiplex PCR. The DNA gave D and trimming, while V, J and clone size come from that table. The data contain some 95,000 clones, 91% of them seen just once; the ten biggest clones take up 2.3%. CDR1 and CDR2 from the germline V gene are SGHNT and YYREEE (reference sequence). The CDR3 is 15 amino acids. V was trimmed by 0 bases and J by 0 bases, leaving 9 bases between them. This receptor was taken from a human donor with active COVID-19. The donor label of this sample is uncertain. The chain joins TRBV5-4 to TRBJ1-1; D is possibly TRBD1 (5 bases). The sequenced sample was peripheral blood. The CDR3 region is CASSLGGVLNTEAFF. The CDR3 coding sequence is TGTGCCAGCAGCTTGGGGGGGGTCTTGAACACTGAAGCTTTCTTT.